This TCR beta chain was identified during a study of cytomegalovirus exposure and HLA in healthy donors. 13 Jbeta primers and 60 Vbeta primers were used for the PCR. The method was immunoSEQ multiplex PCR; TCRdb's version includes in-frame clones alone and lacks a portion of them. The sample lists more than 90,000 clones; around three quarters were seen once. Regarding the study as a whole: Among the CMV-associated chains, three were confirmed in vitro as specific for CMV antigens.

The germline V gene has CDR1 PRHDT and CDR2 FYEKMQ (reference sequence). This CDR3 has 19 residues. J lost 0 bases, V lost 5 bases, and 12 bases had no gene match. Note on this clone: The antigen is unknown.

The clonotype originates from a man aged 25-40 years in good health and CMV-seronegative. The chain is built from TRBV13 and TRBJ1-4; TRBD1 matches 10 bases. Sequenced sample: PBMCs. The CDR3 nucleotides read TGTGCCAGCAGCACCCGACAGGGGGCCTCTTTCTCAACTAATGAAAAACTGTTTTTT. Translated, it gives CASSTRQGASFSTNEKLFF. The whole variable domain, filled in from reference TRBV13 and TRBJ1-4, reads AAGVIQSPRHLIKEKRETATLKCYPIPRHDTVYWYQQGPGQDPQFLISFYEKMQSDKGSIPDRFSAQQFSDYHSELNMSSLELGDSALYFCASSTRQGASFSTNEKLFFGSGTQLSVL.